This T cell receptor beta chain was sequenced for a study of T cell changes during pregnancy in multiple sclerosis (dated by TCRdb to the late 2010s). Background on the whole study: The study looked at changes in the T cell repertoire across pregnancy in women with multiple sclerosis.

Regarding this clone: The specificity of this receptor is unknown. No base-level quality is on record; no much larger clone is a single base apart.

The library was prepared using the immunoSEQ multiplex PCR assay. Drawn from immuneACCESS, this table holds only the in-frame rearrangements with V and J called that TCRdb kept. Clones are partly lost; checked studies trace under half to an unresolved V gene and leave the rest unexplained. The sample includes 25,000 to 35,000 clones, with roughly nine tenths observed a single time. Of the sample, about 6.9% is held by the ten largest clones. The V and J ends are trimmed by 4 bases and 2 bases, leaving 23 bases between them. Sequences MDHEN (CDR1) and SYDVKM (CDR2) are obtained from the germline V gene. Reading from cysteine to phenylalanine, the CDR3 counts 18 amino acids. Solely the CDR3 DNA is kept, with 54 bases framed from the first base.

The TCR comes from a female donor with multiple sclerosis, enrolled in a pregnancy study. The rearrangement joined TRBV28 to TRBJ1-1, and the D gene may be TRBD1, 6 bases matching. The input for sequencing was CD8+ T cells from peripheral blood mononuclear cells, taken in the second trimester of pregnancy. The CDR3 amino acid sequence is: CASSSSGGGILINTEAFF. The bases are TGTGCCAGCAGTTCCTCGGGGGGGGGCATTCTAATAAACACTGAAGCTTTCTTT.